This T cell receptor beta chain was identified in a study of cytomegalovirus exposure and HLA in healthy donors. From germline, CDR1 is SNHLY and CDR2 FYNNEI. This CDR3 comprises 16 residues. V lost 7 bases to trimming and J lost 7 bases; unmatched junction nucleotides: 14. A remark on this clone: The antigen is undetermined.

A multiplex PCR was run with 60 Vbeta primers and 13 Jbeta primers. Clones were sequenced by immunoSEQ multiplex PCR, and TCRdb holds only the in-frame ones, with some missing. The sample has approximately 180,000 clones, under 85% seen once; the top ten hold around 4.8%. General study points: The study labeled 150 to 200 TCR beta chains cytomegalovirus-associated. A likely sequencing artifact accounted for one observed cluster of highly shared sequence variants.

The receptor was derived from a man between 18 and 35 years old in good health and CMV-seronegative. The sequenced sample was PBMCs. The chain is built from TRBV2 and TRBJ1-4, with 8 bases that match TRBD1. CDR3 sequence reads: CASKATGVLRGEKLFF. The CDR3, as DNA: TGTGCCAGCAAGGCGACAGGGGTCCTACGAGGTGAAAAACTGTTTTTT.